The next 14 T cell receptor beta chains were all read from a single sample in a study of graft-versus-host responses after intestinal transplantation. These receptors lack a known antigen. The repertoire was sequenced with immunoSEQ multiplex PCR; TCRdb's copy has only in-frame clones and lacks some. The top ten hold roughly 0.19% of the sample, which has 130,000 to 150,000 clones, around 90% seen once. Sequencing used unstimulated CD4+ T cells sorted from spleen or lymph node cells, obtained before intestinal transplant. The origin of the receptors is a human donor who received an intestinal transplant.

In this sample, this clone turned up a few times. The V call is TRBV28, the J call TRBJ2-7; D perhaps matches TRBD2 (5 bases). Germline assignment: CDR1 MDHEN and CDR2 SYDVKM. This CDR3 has 14 residues. V was clipped by 5 bases and J by 4 bases, with 15 bases between them. CDR3 nucleotides: TGTGCCAGCAGTCCCTCTACGGGAAATTACGAGCAGTACTTC. Protein sequence: CASSPSTGNYEQYF.

The rearrangement uses TRBV27 and TRBJ1-2; the match to TRBD1 covers 7 bases. The germline gives CDR1 MNHEY, CDR2 SMNVEV (reference sequence). This CDR3 has 11 amino acids. The V and J ends lost 10 bases and 4 bases, in that order; junction bases with no gene match: 3. The CDR3: CATSGGYGYTF. The CDR3 nucleotides are TGTGCCACCTCAGGGGGCTATGGCTACACCTTC.

V is TRBV9 and J is TRBJ1-3; D gene ambiguous. V was shortened by 5 bases and J by 0 bases, with 12 bases between the two germline ends. CDR1 SGDLS and CDR2 YYNGEE come from the germline V gene. This CDR3 is 15 amino acids long. The DNA of the CDR3 is TGTGCCAGCAGTGGAGACACTAGCTCTGGAAACACCATATATTTT. Encoded protein: CASSGDTSSGNTIYF.

This chain links TRBV4-3 with TRBJ2-3; possibly TRBD1 or TRBD2 for D (7 bases each). V lost 0 bases to trimming and J lost 4 bases, with 11 bases between them. Germline V lookup: CDR1 LGHNA, CDR2 YSLEER. This CDR3 contains 15 residues. The CDR3 bases are TGCGCCAGCAGCCAAGATGGGAGGGGGCCAGATACGCAGTATTTT. Its translation is CASSQDGRGPDTQYF.

The gene calls are TRBV7-2 and TRBJ1-3; D not resolved. The V end was cut by 4 bases, the J end by 4 bases, with 23 bases between. The germline V gene encodes CDR1 SGHTA and CDR2 FQGNSA. This CDR3 contains 18 residues. The CDR3 DNA reads as TGTGCCAGCAGCTCCCGGGTATGGGCAGGTGGTTCCGGAAACACCATATATTTT. Residues: CASSSRVWAGGSGNTIYF.

This chain links TRBV30 with TRBJ2-1, with 9 bases aligning to TRBD2. The trim removed 5 bases at V and 14 bases at J, leaving 10 bases unmatched. Germline V gives CDR1 GTSNPN, CDR2 SVGIG (reference sequence). The CDR3 is 12 amino acids. CDR3 loop: CAWSTSGSREFF. CDR3 DNA sequence: TGTGCCTGGTCAACTAGCGGGTCCAGGGAGTTCTTC.

This clone was seen only a few times. The rearrangement joins TRBV30 to TRBJ2-3; D call uncertain. Looked up from germline, CDR1 is GTSNPN and CDR2 is SVGIG (reference sequence). Trimming removed 2 bases from V and 0 bases from J, with 3 bases in between. CDR3 length: 12 amino acids. CDR3 DNA sequence: TGTGCCTGGAGTTCTAGCACAGATACGCAGTATTTT. Translated, it gives CAWSSSTDTQYF.

V usage is TRBV18 and J usage is TRBJ2-4, with D perhaps assigned TRBD1 or TRBD2 (6 bases each). CDR1 KGHSH and CDR2 LQKENI come from the germline V gene. The CDR3 consists of 14 residues. V lost 6 bases, J lost 7 bases, and 16 bases lay in between. CDR3 sequence reads: CASSPGGTGNIQYF. The CDR3 nucleotides read TGTGCCAGCTCCCCCGGGGGCACGGGGAACATTCAGTACTTC.

The gene calls are TRBV10-2 and TRBJ1-1, with TRBD1 matching 9 bases. V trimming: 7 bases; J trimming: 3 bases; junction bases outside the gene matches: 3. The CDR3 sequence is 13 residues long. Germline-derived CDR1 and CDR2 are WSHSY and SAAADI. Here the CDR3 reads CASTRDRDTEAFF. The CDR3 coding sequence is TGCGCCAGCACCAGGGACAGGGACACTGAAGCTTTCTTT.

The chain links TRBV15 to TRBJ2-3, with TRBD2 matching 9 bases. CDR3 length: 17 residues. CDR1 and CDR2 (germline): LNHNV, YYDKDF (reference sequence). The V and J ends lost 5 bases and 3 bases, in that order; junction bases with no gene match: 12. CDR3 sequence: CATSPPIAGVRTDTQYF. In nucleotides, the CDR3 is TGTGCCACCAGCCCCCCCATAGCGGGAGTGAGGACAGATACGCAGTATTTT.

V and J are TRBV30 and TRBJ2-3; D is unresolved. The germline CDR1 and CDR2 sequences are GTSNPN and SVGIG (reference sequence). V dropped 4 bases and J dropped 0 bases, with 23 bases sitting between them. The CDR3 totals 18 residues. The DNA for the CDR3 is TGTGCCTGGAAGGACCGGCTTTACGCCCTCGCTAGCACAGATACGCAGTATTTT. It yields the protein CAWKDRLYALASTDTQYF.

This chain links TRBV19 with TRBJ2-2, with 10 bases lining up with TRBD2. The CDR3 has 14 amino acids. V lost 5 bases to trimming and J lost 4 bases; unmatched junction nucleotides: 1. The germline V gene encodes CDR1 LNHDA and CDR2 SQIVND (reference sequence). Here the CDR3 DNA reads TGTGCCAGTAGTTCTAGCGGGGGCACCGGGGAGCTGTTTTTT. Translating it yields CASSSSGGTGELFF.

The chain uses TRBV30 and TRBJ2-1; 8 bases map to TRBD2. Germline V gene lookup returns CDR1 GTSNPN and CDR2 SVGIG (reference sequence). V trimming: 0 bases; J trimming: 9 bases; junction bases outside the gene matches: 7. This CDR3 is 14 amino acids long. CDR3 amino acids: CAWSVGAGVGEQFF. The CDR3 DNA reads as TGTGCCTGGAGTGTAGGAGCGGGAGTGGGTGAGCAGTTCTTC.

The chain is built from TRBV5-1 and TRBJ2-1; D is unresolved. CDR3 length: 14 residues. Trimming took 3 bases from V and 8 from J, leaving 15 bases between them. The germline V gene has CDR1 SGHRS and CDR2 YFSETQ. The CDR3 protein is CASSSRARQDEQFF. CDR3 bases: TGCGCCAGCAGCTCTAGAGCCCGGCAGGATGAGCAGTTCTTC.